What follows are 29 T cell receptor beta chains derived from one specimen sequenced in a study of response to subunit inactivated influenza vaccine. TCRdb re-analysed the RT-PCR reads in MiXCR, keeping a single row per CDR3 protein. In the table there are around 500,000 distinct CDR3 sequences, 9.5% to 12% of which are singletons. This material consisted of PBMCs from blood, taken about 40 days after vaccination. All receptors derive from a man aged 50 to 59 who received an inactivated influenza vaccine.

The J gene is TRBJ2-1, the V gene TRBV7-2; no clear D gene. The length of the CDR3 is 14 residues. Trimming cost V 3 bases and J 3 bases, with 9 bases left between them. The germline gives CDR1 SGHTA, CDR2 FQGNSA. CDR3 protein: CASSFGDFYNEQFF. In DNA form, the CDR3 reads TGTGCCAGCAGCTTTGGGGATTTCTACAATGAGCAGTTCTTC.

This clonotype has just a few counts. The chain combines TRBV12-3 or TRBV12-4 with TRBJ2-5; 8 bases are shared with TRBD1. The CDR3 loop spans 16 amino acids. With V trimmed by 2 bases and J by 5 bases, 10 bases remained unmatched. The CDR3 sequence: CASSLPRAGGMETQYF. CDR3 sequence (DNA): TGTGCCAGCAGTTTACCCAGGGCAGGGGGCATGGAGACCCAGTACTTC.

This clonotype was observed a few times. The rearrangement links TRBV6-2 or TRBV6-3 to TRBJ1-4; no clear D. The CDR3 spans 14 residues. Germline loops: CDR1 MNHEY, CDR2 SVGEGT. V was trimmed by 2 bases and J by 8 bases, leaving 12 bases between them. This CDR3 reads CASSYPDHEEKLFF. DNA for the CDR3: TGTGCCAGCAGTTACCCGGACCATGAAGAAAAACTGTTTTTT.

This clonotype was seen ten or more times. This chain links TRBV6-2 or TRBV6-3 with TRBJ2-3, with 7 positions matching TRBD1. J gave up 2 bases and V 5 bases, and 13 bases lay outside the gene matches. Germline V CDR1 and CDR2: MNHEY, SVGEGT. This CDR3 is built from 17 residues. The CDR3 DNA sequence: TGTGCCAGCAGTAAGTACCCCCGGGACAGCCTCACAGATACGCAGTATTTT. Its translation: CASSKYPRDSLTDTQYF.

In this sample, this clonotype turned up many times. This chain uses TRBV7-9 with TRBJ2-7; D gene unclear. Trimming stripped 5 bases from V and 3 bases from J, with 11 bases between. The CDR3 runs to 13 residues. Germline CDR1 and CDR2: SEHNR and FQNEAQ (reference sequence). The CDR3 loop is CASSASTVYEQYF. CDR3 sequence (DNA): TGTGCCAGCAGCGCTTCGACCGTCTACGAGCAGTACTTC.

This sequence joins TRBV7-9 and TRBJ1-4; 8 bases are shared with TRBD1. The CDR3 length is 14 residues. V dropped 4 bases and J dropped 4; count of bases not matched to a gene: 2. Per the germline V gene, CDR1 is SEHNR and CDR2 is FQNEAQ (reference sequence). The DNA for the CDR3 is TGTGCCAGCAGCTGGACAGGGATTAATGAAAAACTGTTTTTT. Protein sequence: CASSWTGINEKLFF. Full variable domain (outside the CDR3, taken from reference TRBV7-9 and TRBJ1-4): DTGVSQNPRHKITKRGQNVTFRCDPISEHNRLYWYRQTLGQGPEFLTYFQNEAQLEKSRLLSDRFSAERPKGSFSTLEIQRTEQGDSAMYLCASSWTGINEKLFFGSGTQLSVL.

This clonotype was recorded many times. CDR3 DNA sequence: TGCGCCAGCAGCGTAAAGGGACAGGGCCTCGCTGAAGCTTTCTTT. Protein product: CASSVKGQGLAEAFF. This chain joins TRBV5-1 and TRBJ1-1, with 9 bases aligning to TRBD1. Germline V gene data show CDR1 as SGHRS and CDR2 as YFSETQ. The CDR3 loop spans 15 amino acids. V lost 4 bases, J lost 6 bases, and 10 bases stayed unmatched.

This clonotype was seen more than once but under ten times. The genes are TRBV7-9 and TRBJ1-5, with D maybe TRBD1 (5 bases). Germline assignment: CDR1 SEHNR and CDR2 FQNEAQ (reference sequence). V lost 3 bases to trimming and J lost 1 base, with 10 bases between them. CDR3 size: 15 residues. For the CDR3, the DNA is TGTGCCAGCAGCTTCATGGGGGGAAGCAATCAGCCCCAGCATTTT. Protein: CASSFMGGSNQPQHF.

In this sample, this clonotype turned up many times. The chain links TRBV12-3 or TRBV12-4 to TRBJ2-1; D perhaps matches TRBD2 (7 bases). Trimming removed 6 bases from V and 6 bases from J, with 15 bases in between. CDR3 length equals 14 residues. For the CDR3, the DNA is TGTGCCAGCAGCACCCGGCGGGGGCCCAATGAGCAGTTCTTC. Protein product: CASSTRRGPNEQFF.

J is TRBJ2-5 and V is TRBV12-3 or TRBV12-4; 7 bases match TRBD1. Trimming removed 2 bases from V and 2 bases from J; junction bases left unmatched: 11. The length of the CDR3 is 17 residues. The CDR3 here is CASSLSPGTEKQETQYF. The CDR3 DNA follows: TGTGCCAGCAGTTTAAGTCCCGGGACAGAAAAGCAAGAGACCCAGTACTTC.

This sequence joins TRBV7-9 and TRBJ2-1; 7 bases agree with TRBD2. V dropped 1 base and J dropped 2; count of bases not matched to a gene: 5. Looked up from germline, CDR1 is SEHNR and CDR2 is FQNEAQ (reference sequence). This CDR3 is built from 16 residues. The CDR3: CASSLGGGSPYNEQFF. DNA for the CDR3: TGTGCCAGCAGCTTAGGTGGCGGGAGCCCCTACAATGAGCAGTTCTTC.

The chain is built from TRBV4-2 and TRBJ2-3, with TRBD1 matching over 9 bases. CDR3 size: 17 residues. In germline, CDR1 is LGHNA, CDR2 YNFKEQ. V lost 3 bases, J lost 4 bases, and 11 bases stayed unmatched. The chain's CDR3 is CASSQNPGTGFADTQYF. The CDR3 DNA is TGTGCCAGCAGCCAGAACCCCGGGACAGGGTTCGCAGATACGCAGTATTTT.

There are a few counts of this clonotype. The chain combines TRBV2 with TRBJ1-5, with 8 nucleotides matching TRBD1. Germline CDR1 is SNHLY and CDR2 is FYNNEI. Trimming removed 5 bases from V and 1 base from J; junction bases left unmatched: 10. This CDR3 has 17 amino acids. The CDR3 spells CASSSVQGARSNQPQHF. For the CDR3, the DNA is TGTGCCAGCAGTTCCGTCCAGGGGGCGCGAAGCAATCAGCCCCAGCATTTT.

This rearrangement joins TRBV18 to TRBJ2-5; no clear D. The V gene lost 2 bases and the J gene lost 6 bases, with 10 bases spanning the gap. Germline V lookup: CDR1 KGHSH, CDR2 LQKENI. The CDR3 runs to 13 residues. The CDR3 loop is CASSPELRKTQYF. The CDR3 nucleotides read TGTGCCAGCTCACCAGAGTTAAGAAAGACCCAGTACTTC.

This chain links TRBV12-3 or TRBV12-4 with TRBJ2-5; the D gene could be TRBD1 or TRBD2 (5 bases each). With 6 bases removed from V and 1 base from J, the gap between germline ends came to 12 bases. The CDR3 is made up of 14 amino acids. CDR3 sequence reads: CASRPGDRQETQYF. The CDR3 nucleotides are TGTGCCAGCAGACCTGGGGACCGCCAAGAGACCCAGTACTTC.

This clonotype was found a few times. The V and J genes are TRBV5-1 and TRBJ2-3; 13 nucleotides agree with TRBD2. Unmatched junction bases numbered 6, after V lost 0 bases and J lost 2 bases. Looked up from germline, CDR1 is SGHRS and CDR2 is YFSETQ. The CDR3 extends over 18 amino acids. The CDR3: CASSLAYGLAGATDTQYF. CDR3 sequence (DNA): TGCGCCAGCAGCTTGGCCTATGGACTAGCGGGAGCCACAGATACGCAGTATTTT.

This clonotype was counted only a few times. The CDR3 DNA follows: TGTGCCAGCAGCTTAAAAAACATTCAGTACTTC. Protein product: CASSLKNIQYF. The rearrangement links TRBV7-2 to TRBJ2-4; D is ambiguous. The CDR3 is 11 amino acids. From germline, CDR1 is SGHTA and CDR2 FQGNSA. Trimming left V 2 bases short and J 4 bases short, with 0 bases between.

This clonotype has more than one count but fewer than ten. The chain recombines TRBV20-1 with TRBJ2-7; 7 nucleotides agree with TRBD1. The CDR3 extends over 13 amino acids. The J segment lost 3 bases and the V segment lost 5 bases, leaving 7 bases of the junction unmatched. In germline, CDR1 is DFQATT, CDR2 SNEGSKA (reference sequence). CDR3 loop: CSAGQGVGYEQYF. Written as DNA, the CDR3 is TGCAGTGCTGGCCAGGGGGTGGGCTACGAGCAGTACTTC.

V gene TRBV4-3 combines with J gene TRBJ2-6; 8 bases align to TRBD1. Germline CDR1 is LGHNA and CDR2 is YSLEER. The CDR3 is 17 amino acids. After removal of 6 bases from V and 1 base from J, the junction contained 8 bases not matched to a gene. CDR3 sequence reads: CASSVWQGASGANVLTF. The CDR3 bases are TGCGCCAGCAGTGTATGGCAGGGGGCGTCTGGGGCCAACGTCCTGACTTTC.

This clonotype was seen only a few times. The chain recombines TRBV29-1 with TRBJ2-4; D possibly corresponds to TRBD2 (7 bases). CDR3 length equals 15 residues. V lost 3 bases, J lost 8 bases, and 20 bases lay in between. Germline CDR1 and CDR2: SQVTM and ANQGSEA. The CDR3 region is CSVDRLRGRDYIQYF. Written as DNA, the CDR3 is TGCAGCGTTGATCGATTGCGGGGGCGCGATTACATTCAGTACTTC.

This clonotype was seen ten or more times. The chain employs TRBV7-8 and TRBJ2-1, with TRBD2 identical over 11 bases. Trimming cost V 0 bases and J 15 bases; bases outside gene matches: 7. Germline CDR1 is SGHVS and CDR2 is FQNEAQ. The CDR3 loop spans 14 amino acids. CDR3 protein: CASSLAVIAGGVFF. The CDR3 DNA is TGTGCCAGCAGCTTAGCGGTGATAGCGGGAGGGGTGTTCTTC.

The gene calls are TRBV7-2 and TRBJ2-7; 10 bases fit TRBD2. The CDR3 consists of 15 residues. V lost 6 bases to trimming and J lost 4 bases; unmatched junction nucleotides: 9. The germline V gene has CDR1 SGHTA and CDR2 FQGNSA. The CDR3 loop is CASSNPGLATYEQYF. As DNA, the CDR3 is TGTGCCAGCAGTAACCCGGGACTAGCGACTTACGAGCAGTACTTC.

The J gene is TRBJ2-6, the V gene TRBV11-2; D not certain. V was trimmed by 5 bases and J by 0 bases, leaving 8 bases between them. Germline loops: CDR1 SGHAT, CDR2 FQNNGV. The CDR3 covers 15 residues. The CDR3 loop is CASSRERSGANVLTF. In nucleotides, the CDR3 is TGTGCCAGCAGCCGCGAGCGCTCTGGGGCCAACGTCCTGACTTTC.

This chain uses TRBV30 with TRBJ2-7; D is uncertain. This CDR3 is 11 amino acids long. CDR1 and CDR2 from the germline V gene are GTSNPN and SVGIG (reference sequence). Deletions cut 8 bases from V and 2 bases from J, with 10 bases between. CDR3 amino acids: CARQDTYEQYF. DNA for the CDR3: TGTGCCAGACAAGACACCTACGAGCAGTACTTC.

The rearrangement uses TRBV11-2 and TRBJ1-4; no definite D call. Germline V CDR1 and CDR2: SGHAT, FQNNGV. Trimming shortened V by 3 bases and J by 10 bases, and 18 bases separated the two germline ends. The CDR3 consists of 15 residues. CDR3 sequence (DNA): TGTGCCAGCAGCTTCCCGAAGGTTCGCCCCCGAAAACTGTTTTTT. Amino acid sequence: CASSFPKVRPRKLFF. Complete variable domain (other parts from reference TRBV11-2 and TRBJ1-4): EAGVAQSPRYKIIEKRQSVAFWCNPISGHATLYWYQQILGQGPKLLIQFQNNGVVDDSQLPKDRFSAERLKGVDSTLKIQPAKLEDSAVYLCASSFPKVRPRKLFFGSGTQLSVL.

The chain has TRBV4-1 and TRBJ2-2; possibly TRBD2 for D (6 bases). In germline, CDR1 is MGHRA, CDR2 YSYEKL. Between the trimmed V and J ends, which lost 0 bases and 1 base, there was a span of 9 bases. The CDR3 has 16 residues. CDR3 sequence (DNA): TGCGCCAGCAGCCAAGAGGCGGGACTGAACACCGGGGAGCTGTTTTTT. It yields the protein CASSQEAGLNTGELFF.

This clonotype was seen at least ten times. This rearrangement joins TRBV7-2 to TRBJ2-1; D not certain. CDR1 and CDR2 from the germline V gene are SGHTA and FQGNSA. The germline V and J ends were trimmed by 5 bases and 7 bases, with 12 bases remaining between them. The CDR3 sequence is 13 residues long. In DNA form, the CDR3 reads TGTGCCAGCAGCCCCCGCTGGGGAAATGAGCAGTTCTTC. Amino acids: CASSPRWGNEQFF.

This clonotype was found a few times. This chain uses TRBV5-1 with TRBJ2-5; perhaps TRBD2 as D (5 bases). Germline V gene data show CDR1 as SGHRS and CDR2 as YFSETQ. Between the trimmed V and J ends, which lost 3 bases and 1 base, there was a span of 10 bases. The CDR3 is 14 residues long. This chain's CDR3 is CASSWGVAQETQYF. The CDR3 bases are TGCGCCAGCAGCTGGGGAGTGGCCCAAGAGACCCAGTACTTC.

This clonotype has a count of ten or more. The rearrangement uses TRBV4-1 and TRBJ2-2; D remains unclear. This CDR3 comprises 14 residues. Trimming removed 4 bases at V and 0 bases at J, with 6 bases between. CDR1 is MGHRA and CDR2 is YSYEKL in the germline V gene. CDR3 nucleotide sequence: TGCGCCAGCAGCCTCCAGACGAACACCGGGGAGCTGTTTTTT. Protein product: CASSLQTNTGELFF.